A selection of T cell receptor beta chains follows, all from one sample in a study of blood T cell repertoires in COVID-19. TCRdb keeps only in-frame clones here, not all; method: immunoSEQ multiplex PCR. The table records over 150,000 clones, 78% of them present only once. Sequencing was done on a sample of peripheral blood. These receptors all come from a man older than 75 with acute or convalescent COVID-19. Each CDR3 is given with its conserved first and last residue.

>TRBJ2-5|TRBV5-1
CASGLGLAQETQYF
>TRBJ1-2|TRBV11-3
CASSGTTGQGSGYTF
>TRBJ1-2|TRBV7-2
CASSLALGGASGYTF
>TRBJ1-5|TRBV15
CATSRDGQGANQPQHF
>TRBJ2-7|TRBV29-1
CSVETGALGEQYF
>TRBJ2-7|TRBV5-1
CASSLEEQTKYEQYF
>TRBJ2-3|TRBV5-1
CASLGTSGTDTQYF
>TRBJ1-5|TRBV6-5
CASSPDRPNQPQHF
>TRBJ2-1|TRBV11-3
CASSFRQVDNEQFF
>TRBJ1-5|TRBV7-2
CASSLDVGGSNQPQHF
>TRBJ2-3|TRBV5-1
CASSLEGLAGVNTDTQYF
>TRBJ2-3|TRBV18
CASSPVSAEQYF
>TRBJ2-1|TRBV4-1
CASSPPQGAYVGHEQFF
>TRBJ1-5|TRBV27
CASGFGQGSNQPQHF
>TRBJ2-3|TRBV4-2
CASSQKVGGESTDTQYF
>TRBJ1-4|TRBV3-1/TRBV3-2
CASSQDPLGANEKLFF
>TRBJ2-5|TRBV11-1
CASSRDRGSQETQYF
>TRBJ1-3|TRBV11-2
CASSAVRGNTIYF
>TRBJ1-2|TRBV7-8
CASSLGGSNGYTF
>TRBJ1-1|TRBV4-1
CASSQERIRAGAEAFF
>TRBJ2-7|TRBV10-3
CAIRPGGTGGEEQYF
>TRBJ2-3|TRBV6-6
CASSRVLGGNNTQYF
>TRBJ2-2|TRBV18
CASSPSVTGELFF
>TRBJ1-1|TRBV20-1
CSASPGTGDTEAFF
>TRBJ2-3|TRBV5-1
CASSFAGQSYSTDTQYF
>TRBJ1-2|TRBV5-4
CASRPTGGADYGYTF
>TRBJ2-7|TRBV9
CASSVAIGTGSYEQYF
>TRBJ1-6|TRBV2
CASSDGGLSPLHF
>TRBJ1-2|TRBV5-1
CASSTGTGGTYGYTF
>TRBJ1-4|TRBV6-6
CASSPGQGPLGNEKLFF
>TRBJ2-7|TRBV20-1
CSASTGTAYEQYF
>TRBJ1-2|TRBV28
CASRLTSNYGYTF
>TRBJ2-4|TRBV5-5
CASSPPGSSIQYF
>TRBJ1-2|TRBV27
CASSTTGVGNYGYTF
>TRBJ1-2|TRBV5-1
CASRKAGFDYGYTF
>TRBJ1-2|TRBV20-1
CSASGYTF
>TRBJ2-5|TRBV3-1/TRBV3-2
CASSQVASGGPQYF
>TRBJ1-1|TRBV10-3
CAISARQGIDEAFF
>TRBJ1-4|TRBV5-4
CASSGGQFNEKLFF
>TRBJ2-6|TRBV5-1
CASSSPGGSGANVLTF
>TRBJ2-3|TRBV5-1
CASSGGTSGGLSTDTQYF
>TRBJ1-1|TRBV6-5
CASSSTGSRMNTEAFF
>TRBJ2-5|TRBV5-5
CASSLGGQGAVETQYF
>TRBJ1-2|TRBV9
CASSIQGAGGYTF
>TRBJ1-1|TRBV7-9
CASSRSKDTEAFF
>TRBJ2-7|TRBV5-1
CASSLGTELYEQYF
>TRBJ1-1|TRBV30
CAWTPWGGMNTEAFF
>TRBJ1-4|TRBV2
CASSEVGGSGEKLFF
>TRBJ1-4|TRBV30
CAWNGGNEKLFF
>TRBJ2-3|TRBV5-4
CASSLPGRAGGATDTQYF
>TRBJ1-2|TRBV5-4
CASSWTDMGYTF
>TRBJ2-3|TRBV3-1/TRBV3-2
CASSHPLGTSTDTQYF
>TRBJ2-3|TRBV5-1
CASSLGTGGADTQYF
>TRBJ2-5|TRBV3-1/TRBV3-2
CASSPSGSQETQYF
>TRBJ2-1|TRBV18
CASSVDHSSYNEQFF
>TRBJ1-2|TRBV11-3
CASSPGGMIGGYTF
>TRBJ2-4|TRBV27
CASSLFASGGFIQYF
>TRBJ2-1|TRBV5-1
CASSSSGTGGHEQFF
>TRBJ1-2|TRBV18
CASSQQGEDGYTF
>TRBJ1-6|TRBV11-3
CASSFVLNSPLHF